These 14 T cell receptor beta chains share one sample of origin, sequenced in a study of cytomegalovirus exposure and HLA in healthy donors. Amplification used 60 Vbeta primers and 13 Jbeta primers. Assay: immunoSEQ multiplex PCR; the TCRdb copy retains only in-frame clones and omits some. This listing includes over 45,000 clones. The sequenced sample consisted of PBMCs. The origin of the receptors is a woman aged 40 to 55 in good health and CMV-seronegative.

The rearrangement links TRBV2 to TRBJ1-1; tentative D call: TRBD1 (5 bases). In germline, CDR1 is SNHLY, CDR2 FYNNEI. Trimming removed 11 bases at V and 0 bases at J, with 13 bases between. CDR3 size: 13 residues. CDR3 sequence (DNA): TGTGCCGTGGCGGGGCAGGTGAACACTGAAGCTTTCTTT. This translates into CAVAGQVNTEAFF.

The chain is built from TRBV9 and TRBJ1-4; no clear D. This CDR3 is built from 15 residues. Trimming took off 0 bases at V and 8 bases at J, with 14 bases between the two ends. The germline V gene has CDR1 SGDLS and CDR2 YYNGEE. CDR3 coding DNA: TGTGCCAGCAGCGTAGAGGCCTCGGGGAGGGAAAAACTGTTTTTT. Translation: CASSVEASGREKLFF.

The CDR3 DNA is TGCAGCGTTGACTTGGGACAGGGAGGAAACTATGGCTACACCTTC. Its translation: CSVDLGQGGNYGYTF. The chain couples TRBV29-1 to TRBJ1-2, with 9 bases matching TRBD1. The length of the CDR3 is 15 residues. J gave up 2 bases and V 3 bases, and 7 bases lay outside the gene matches. CDR1 SQVTM and CDR2 ANQGSEA come from the germline V gene.

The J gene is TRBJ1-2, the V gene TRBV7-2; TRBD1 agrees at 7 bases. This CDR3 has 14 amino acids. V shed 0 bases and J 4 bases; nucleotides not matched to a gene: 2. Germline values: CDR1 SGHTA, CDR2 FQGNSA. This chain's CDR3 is CASSLAQGGYGYTF. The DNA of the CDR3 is TGTGCCAGCAGCTTAGCCCAGGGGGGCTATGGCTACACCTTC.

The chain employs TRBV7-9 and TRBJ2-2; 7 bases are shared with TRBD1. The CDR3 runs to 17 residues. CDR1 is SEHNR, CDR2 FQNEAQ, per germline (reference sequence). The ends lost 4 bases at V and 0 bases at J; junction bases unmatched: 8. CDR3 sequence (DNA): TGTGCCAGCAGCTACTCCCGGGACAGTACGAACACCGGGGAGCTGTTTTTT. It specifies CASSYSRDSTNTGELFF.

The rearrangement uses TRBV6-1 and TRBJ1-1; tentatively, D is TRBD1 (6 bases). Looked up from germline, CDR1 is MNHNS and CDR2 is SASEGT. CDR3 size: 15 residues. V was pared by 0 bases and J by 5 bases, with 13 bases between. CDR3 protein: CASSEAAGARTEAFF. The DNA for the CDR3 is TGTGCCAGCAGTGAAGCGGCGGGGGCCAGGACTGAAGCTTTCTTT.

The CDR3 here is CASSQDRTGGRTEAFF. CDR3 DNA sequence: TGCGCCAGCAGCCAAGATCGGACAGGGGGGAGGACTGAAGCTTTCTTT. V usage is TRBV4-3 and J usage is TRBJ1-1; TRBD1 matches 10 bases. V lost 0 bases, J lost 5 bases, and 6 bases stayed unmatched. This CDR3 spans 16 amino acids. The germline gives CDR1 LGHNA, CDR2 YSLEER.

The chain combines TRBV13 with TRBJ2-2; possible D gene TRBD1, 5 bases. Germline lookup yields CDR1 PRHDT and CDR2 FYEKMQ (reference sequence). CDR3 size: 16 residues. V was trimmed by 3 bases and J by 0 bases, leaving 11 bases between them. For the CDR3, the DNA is TGTGCCAGCAGCTTGGGGCTAGGGGCGAACACCGGGGAGCTGTTTTTT. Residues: CASSLGLGANTGELFF.

CDR3 region: CASSQEQGGGYTF. CDR3 in DNA: TGCGCCAGCAGCCAAGAACAGGGCGGAGGCTACACCTTC. The chain employs TRBV4-3 and TRBJ1-2; weak D call: TRBD1 (6 bases). Per the germline V gene, CDR1 is LGHNA and CDR2 is YSLEER. Trimming stripped 0 bases from V and 8 bases from J, with 10 bases between. The CDR3 has 13 amino acids.

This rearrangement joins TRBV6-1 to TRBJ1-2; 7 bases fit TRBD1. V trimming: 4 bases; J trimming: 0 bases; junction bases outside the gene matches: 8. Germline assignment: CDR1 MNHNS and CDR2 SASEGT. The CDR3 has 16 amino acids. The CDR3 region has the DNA TGTGCCAGCAGTGGAGGACAGGCAATTCCTAACTATGGCTACACCTTC. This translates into CASSGGQAIPNYGYTF.

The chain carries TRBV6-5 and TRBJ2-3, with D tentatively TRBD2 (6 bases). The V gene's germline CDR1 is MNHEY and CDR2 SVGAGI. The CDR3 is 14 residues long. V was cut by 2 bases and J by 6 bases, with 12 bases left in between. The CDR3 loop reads CASSYRGGGDTQYF. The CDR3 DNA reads TGTGCCAGCAGTTACAGGGGAGGCGGTGATACGCAGTATTTT.

CDR3 nucleotides: TGTGCCTGGAGTTCCCTCGAAGGGCGGGACACTGAAGCTTTCTTT. It translates to CAWSSLEGRDTEAFF. The chain uses TRBV30 and TRBJ1-1; D remains ambiguous. Trimming stripped 2 bases from V and 3 bases from J, with 16 bases between. The CDR3 sequence is 15 residues long. The germline V gene has CDR1 GTSNPN and CDR2 SVGIG (reference sequence).

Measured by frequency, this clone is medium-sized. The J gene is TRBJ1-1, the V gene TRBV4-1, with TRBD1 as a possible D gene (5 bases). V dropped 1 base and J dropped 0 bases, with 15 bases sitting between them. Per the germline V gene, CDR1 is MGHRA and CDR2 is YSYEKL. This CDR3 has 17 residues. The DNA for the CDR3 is TGCGCCAGCAGCCAAGCCAACCCCAGGGCTTTGAACACTGAAGCTTTCTTT. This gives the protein CASSQANPRALNTEAFF.

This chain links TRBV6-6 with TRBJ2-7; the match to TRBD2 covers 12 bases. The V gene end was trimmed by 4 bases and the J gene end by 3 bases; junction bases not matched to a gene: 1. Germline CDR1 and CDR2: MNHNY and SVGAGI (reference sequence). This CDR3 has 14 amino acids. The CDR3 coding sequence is TGTGCCAGCAGTTCGACTAGCGGGAGCTACGAGCAGTACTTC. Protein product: CASSSTSGSYEQYF.